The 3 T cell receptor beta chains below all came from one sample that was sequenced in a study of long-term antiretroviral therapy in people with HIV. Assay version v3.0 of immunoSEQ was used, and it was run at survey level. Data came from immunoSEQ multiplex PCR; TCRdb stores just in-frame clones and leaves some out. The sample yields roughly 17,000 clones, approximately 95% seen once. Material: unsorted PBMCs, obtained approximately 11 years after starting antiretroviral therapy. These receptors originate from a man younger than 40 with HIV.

CDR3 in DNA: TGTGCCAGCAGTGATATTGGGGAGCTGTTTTTT. It is translated as CASSDIGELFF. The chain has TRBV2 and TRBJ2-2; the D is unclear. Trimming removed 3 bases from V and 8 bases from J, with 4 bases in between. Germline V gene lookup returns CDR1 SNHLY and CDR2 FYNNEI. The CDR3 has 11 amino acids.

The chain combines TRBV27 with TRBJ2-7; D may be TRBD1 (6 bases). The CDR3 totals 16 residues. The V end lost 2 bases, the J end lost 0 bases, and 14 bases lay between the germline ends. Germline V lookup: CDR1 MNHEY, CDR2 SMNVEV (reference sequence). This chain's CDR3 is CASSLPLGTLSYEQYV. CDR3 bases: TGTGCCAGCAGTTTACCCCTAGGGACACTCTCCTACGAGCAGTACGTC.

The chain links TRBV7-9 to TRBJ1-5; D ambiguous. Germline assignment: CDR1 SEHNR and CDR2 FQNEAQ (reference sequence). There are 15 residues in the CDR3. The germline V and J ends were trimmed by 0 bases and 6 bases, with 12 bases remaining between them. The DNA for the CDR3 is TGTGCCAGCAGCTTAGCTGGGATTGAAGGTCAGCCCCAGCATTTT. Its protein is CASSLAGIEGQPQHF. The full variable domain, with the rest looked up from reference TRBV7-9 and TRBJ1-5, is DTGVSQNPRHKITKRGQNVTFRCDPISEHNRLYWYRQTLGQGPEFLTYFQNEAQLEKSRLLSDRFSAERPKGSFSTLEIQRTEQGDSAMYLCASSLAGIEGQPQHFGDGTRLSIL.